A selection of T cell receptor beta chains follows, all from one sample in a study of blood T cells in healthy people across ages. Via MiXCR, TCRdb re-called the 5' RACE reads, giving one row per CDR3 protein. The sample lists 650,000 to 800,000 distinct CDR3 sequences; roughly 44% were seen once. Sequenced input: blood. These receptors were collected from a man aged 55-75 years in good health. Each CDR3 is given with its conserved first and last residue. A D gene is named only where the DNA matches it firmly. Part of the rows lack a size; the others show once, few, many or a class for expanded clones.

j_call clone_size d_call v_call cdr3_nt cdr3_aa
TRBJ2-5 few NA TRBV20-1 TGCAGTGCTAGACCCGGGAAGGCTCTGGAGACCCAGTACTTC CSARPGKALETQYF
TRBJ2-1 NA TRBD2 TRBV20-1 TGCAGTGCTAGAGATTCGCTGCGGGGGGGCGCTTACTACAAGGAGCAGTTCTTC CSARDSLRGGAYYKEQFF
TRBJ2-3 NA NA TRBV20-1 TGCAGTGCTAGAGTATTTTACCCGGATACGCAGTATTTT CSARVFYPDTQYF
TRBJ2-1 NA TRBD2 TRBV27 TGTGCCAGCAGTCCCGTGACTAGCGGGGGTGTCGGTGAGCAGTTCTTC CASSPVTSGGVGEQFF
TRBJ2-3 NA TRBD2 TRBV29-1 TGCAGCGTTGGGGGGGCTAGCGGGGGGAGCACAGATACGCAGTATTTT CSVGGASGGSTDTQYF
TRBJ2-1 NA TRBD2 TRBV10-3 TGTGCCATCATGGATAGCGGGGGCTCCTACAATGAGCAGTTCTTC CAIMDSGGSYNEQFF
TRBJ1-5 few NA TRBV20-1 TGCAGTGCTAGAGATAGAAGGTATAGCAATCAGCCCCAGCATTTT CSARDRRYSNQPQHF
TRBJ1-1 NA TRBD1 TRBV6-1 TGTGCCAGCGGCCGGGACAGGGGCCAGAACACTGAAGCTTTCTTT CASGRDRGQNTEAFF
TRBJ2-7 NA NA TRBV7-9 TGTGCCAGCAGCTTAGCAATAAGAAGTCAACCGAGCTACGAGCAGTACTTC CASSLAIRSQPSYEQYF
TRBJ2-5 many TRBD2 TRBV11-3 TGTGCCAGCACAAAAGGGGAGAGCGGGGCCAGGGAGACCCAGTACTTC CASTKGESGARETQYF
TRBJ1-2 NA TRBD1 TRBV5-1 TGCGCCAGCAGCTTGGACCGACAGGGGGGACACTATGGCTACACCTTC CASSLDRQGGHYGYTF
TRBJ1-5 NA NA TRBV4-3 TGCGCCAGCAGCCAAGATTGGGGGCTTCAGCCCCAGCATTTT CASSQDWGLQPQHF
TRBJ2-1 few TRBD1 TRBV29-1 TGCAGCGTGGATGCAACAGGGGACAATGAGCAGTTCTTC CSVDATGDNEQFF
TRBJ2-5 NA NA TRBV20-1 TGCAGTCCAAGGCCTAACGGCGGGGTTAAGGATGAGCAGTACTTC CSPRPNGGVKDEQYF
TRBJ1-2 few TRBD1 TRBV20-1 TGCAGTGCAAGGACAGGGGGCGATCAGGGCTACACCTTC CSARTGGDQGYTF
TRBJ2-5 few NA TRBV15 TGTGCCACCAGCAGAACACCCGGGTTACAAGAGACCCAGTACTTC CATSRTPGLQETQYF
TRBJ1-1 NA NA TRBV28 TGTGCCAGCAGTTTAGTCGGGGAAGGGAGCACTGAAGCTTTCTTT CASSLVGEGSTEAFF
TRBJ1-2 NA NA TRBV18 TGTGCCAGCTCACCTACAAGCACAGGGAGAGGGGGCTATGGCTACACCTTC CASSPTSTGRGGYGYTF
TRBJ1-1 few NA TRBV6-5 TGTGCCAGCAGTTGGGCTTCCGGGGCGAACACTGAAGCTTTCTTT CASSWASGANTEAFF
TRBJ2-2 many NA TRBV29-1 TGCAGCGCAAATGGGGGCCAAGCGAACACCGGGGAGCTGTTTTTT CSANGGQANTGELFF
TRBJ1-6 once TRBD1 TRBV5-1 TGCGCCAGCAGCTGGGGACAGGGTGATAATTCACCCCTCCACTTT CASSWGQGDNSPLHF
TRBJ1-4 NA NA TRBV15 TGTGCCACCAGCAGAGAGGGACTGGAAAATGAAAAACTGTTTTTT CATSREGLENEKLFF
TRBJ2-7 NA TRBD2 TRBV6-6 TGTGCCAGCAGTTACTCAGACGGGGGGGCTTACGAGCAGTACTTC CASSYSDGGAYEQYF
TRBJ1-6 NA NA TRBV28 TGTGCCAGCACCTTACAGGGAGCGTCACCCCTCCACTTT CASTLQGASPLHF
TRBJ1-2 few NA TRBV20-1 TGCAGTGCCTCTGAGGCGGGCGGTGCCTACACCTTC CSASEAGGAYTF
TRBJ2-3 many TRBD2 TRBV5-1 TGCGCCAGCAGCTCCGGAGCCAGCGGGGGGGCCATGACAGATACGCAGTATTTT CASSSGASGGAMTDTQYF
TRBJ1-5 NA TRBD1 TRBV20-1 TGCAGTGCTAGTGCCCATACCGGGACAGACAATCAGCCCCAGCATTTT CSASAHTGTDNQPQHF
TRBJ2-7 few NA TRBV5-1 TGCGCCAGCAGCTCGGATGCGGGCTTCGCCTACGAGCAGTACTTC CASSSDAGFAYEQYF
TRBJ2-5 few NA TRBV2 TGTGCCAGCAGGGATACAGCTAAAGAGACCCAGTACTTC CASRDTAKETQYF
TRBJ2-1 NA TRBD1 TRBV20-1 TGCAGTGCTAGAGATCTAGTGGACAGGGGGATGTTCTTC CSARDLVDRGMFF
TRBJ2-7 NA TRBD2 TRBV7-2 TGTGCCAGCAGCCTAACGGGACTAGCGGGTCACGAGCAGTACTTC CASSLTGLAGHEQYF
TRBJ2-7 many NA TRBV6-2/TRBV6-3 TGTGCCAGCAGCCAGTACTACGAGCAGTACTTC CASSQYYEQYF
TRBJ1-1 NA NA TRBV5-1 TGCGCCAGTCGGCACACGAACACTGAAGCTTTCTTT CASRHTNTEAFF
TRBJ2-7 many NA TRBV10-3 TGTGCCGGGGGACGGACCCCCTACGAGCAGTACTTC CAGGRTPYEQYF
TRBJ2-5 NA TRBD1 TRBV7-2 TGTGCCAGCGGCTTAGACAGGGGTAGAGAGACCCAGTACTTC CASGLDRGRETQYF
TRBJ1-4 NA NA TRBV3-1 TGTGCCAGCAGCGACGTGGGTGGAGGGGTGCTTGGTAATGAAAAACTGTTTTTT CASSDVGGGVLGNEKLFF
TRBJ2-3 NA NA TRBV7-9 TGTGCCAGCAGCTTAGGGTTGGCTCCCTCAGATACGCAGTATTTT CASSLGLAPSDTQYF
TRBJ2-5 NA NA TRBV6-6 TGTGCCAGCAGTTACTCTGAGGGGGGGCCCTCAGAGACCCAGTACTTC CASSYSEGGPSETQYF
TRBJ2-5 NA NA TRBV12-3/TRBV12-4 TGTGCCAGCAGTTTCATCCCTTCTGAAAAAGGGGAGACCCAGTACTTC CASSFIPSEKGETQYF
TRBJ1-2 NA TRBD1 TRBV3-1 TGTGCCAGCAGCCAAGAAGTTGGACAGGGCCGAAACTATGGCTACACCTTC CASSQEVGQGRNYGYTF
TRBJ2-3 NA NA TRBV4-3 TGCGCCAGCAGCCGAGACCCGCCTCCAGATACGCAGTATTTT CASSRDPPPDTQYF
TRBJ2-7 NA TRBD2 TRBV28 TGTGCCAGCAGTTTTATAGGACTAGCGGGAAACGAGCAGTACTTC CASSFIGLAGNEQYF
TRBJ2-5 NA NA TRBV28 TGTGCCAGCAGTGTAAAGGGTGCGGCATCCCCGTACTTC CASSVKGAASPYF
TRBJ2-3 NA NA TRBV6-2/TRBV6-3 TGTGCCGGCAGGCCGGGGAGGAGCCTCCTGGATACGCAGTATTTT CAGRPGRSLLDTQYF
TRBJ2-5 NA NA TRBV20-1 TGCAGCTCCAAACTCCGGGGCGGGGAGACCCAGTACTTC CSSKLRGGETQYF
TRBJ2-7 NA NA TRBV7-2 TGTGCCAGCAGCTTAGGAGGGGGGGTAAACGAGCAGTACTTC CASSLGGGVNEQYF
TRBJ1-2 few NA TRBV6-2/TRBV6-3 TGTGCCAGCAGCCAGGAGGTAGCTGGCTACACCTTC CASSQEVAGYTF
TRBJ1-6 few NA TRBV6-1 TGTGCCAGCAGTGATAACCTCCCCGGGAGGAGTTGGGGGAGCTCCTATAATTCACCCCTCCACTTT CASSDNLPGRSWGSSYNSPLHF
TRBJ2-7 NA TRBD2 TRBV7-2 TGTGCCAGCAGCTCATCCCCCGGACTAGTTTCCGAGCAGTACTTC CASSSSPGLVSEQYF
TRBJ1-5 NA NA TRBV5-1 TGCGCCAGCAGCTTGGGGCTTGAGGGCAATCAGCCCCAGCATTTT CASSLGLEGNQPQHF
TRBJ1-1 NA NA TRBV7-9 TGTGCCAGCAGCGTCGCCCAGCTTGAAGCTTTCTTT CASSVAQLEAFF
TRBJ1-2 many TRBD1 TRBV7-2 TGTGCCAGCAGCTCCGACAGGGACTATGGCTACACCTTC CASSSDRDYGYTF
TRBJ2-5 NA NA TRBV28 TGTGCCAGCAGTCCCATCGGTAGTAGACAGGGAGGGCAAGAGACCCAGTACTTC CASSPIGSRQGGQETQYF
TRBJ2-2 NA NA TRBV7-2 TGTGCCAGCAGCTTAGAACAGGGTACCGGGGAGCTGTTTTTT CASSLEQGTGELFF
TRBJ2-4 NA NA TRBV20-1 TGCAGTTCCCCCGGAGGGTTAGCCAAAAACATTCAGTACTTC CSSPGGLAKNIQYF
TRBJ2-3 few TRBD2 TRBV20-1 TGCAGTGCTAGAAGGGTTGGTTCGGGGGGATCAGATACGCAGTATTTT CSARRVGSGGSDTQYF
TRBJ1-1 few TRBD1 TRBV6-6 TGTGCCAGCAGCCCGGGACAGGGGTTAGTGAACACTGAAGCTTTCTTT CASSPGQGLVNTEAFF